This T cell receptor (beta chain) was found in a study of T cell responses to AZD1222 COVID-19 vaccine. Measured with immunoSEQ multiplex PCR; TCRdb has only the in-frame clones, and not every one. This repertoire shows 250,000 to 300,000 clones, 90% to 95% found once; its top ten account for less than 0.65%. This CDR3 spans 15 amino acids. V lost 7 bases, J lost 4 bases, and 16 bases lay in between. Germline assignment: CDR1 MNHEY and CDR2 SMNVEV (reference sequence). Notes on the study in general: Possibly, clonal diversity was underestimated; donors were largely white British and included more females.

Worth noting for this clone: Its specificity is unknown.

The chain links TRBV27 to TRBJ2-2; D remains unclear. The receptor's source is an adult who received the AZD1222 COVID-19 vaccine. The material was peripheral blood, obtained 28 days after the second AZD1222 dose. CDR3: CASKKGPSGTGELFF. Written as DNA, the CDR3 is TGTGCCAGCAAGAAGGGTCCCTCGGGCACCGGGGAGCTGTTTTTT.